Below are 8 T cell receptor beta chains sequenced from a single sample in a study of blood T cell repertoires in COVID-19. Sequenced by immunoSEQ multiplex PCR; TCRdb stores in-frame clones only, minus some. The sample contains 45,000 to 50,000 clones, roughly four fifths of which appear only once. The sample was peripheral blood. These receptors were taken from a man aged 60-69 years with active COVID-19.

The chain combines TRBV9 with TRBJ1-1; TRBD1 aligns across 8 bases. The CDR3 is 16 amino acids. From germline, CDR1 is SGDLS and CDR2 YYNGEE. V gave up 6 bases and J gave up 4 bases; unmatched junction bases: 14. Written as DNA, the CDR3 is TGTGCCAGCACCGCGACAGGGGCCTCCGGGGCCACTGAAGCTTTCTTT. It codes for CASTATGASGATEAFF.

This CDR3 is CASSQGTGLWGTEAFF. The DNA of the CDR3 is TGCGCCAGCAGCCAAGGGACAGGGTTGTGGGGCACTGAAGCTTTCTTT. The chain uses TRBV4-3 and TRBJ1-1; 8 bases are a match to TRBD1. The CDR3 runs 16 residues. Losses at the gene ends were 1 base for V and 4 bases for J; bases not matched to a gene: 8. Per germline, CDR1 LGHNA and CDR2 YSLEER.

The J gene is TRBJ1-1, the V gene TRBV6-6; 10 bases are a match to TRBD1. Unmatched junction bases numbered 10, after V lost 7 bases and J lost 8 bases. The CDR3 is 14 amino acids. CDR1 and CDR2 (germline): MNHNY, SVGAGI (reference sequence). The CDR3 sequence: CASTFDRGRKEAFF. CDR3 DNA sequence: TGTGCCAGCACCTTTGACAGGGGGCGCAAAGAAGCTTTCTTT.

The J gene is TRBJ1-2, the V gene TRBV9, with D possibly being TRBD1 (5 bases). Trimming removed 3 bases at V and 0 bases at J, with 18 bases between. The germline gives CDR1 SGDLS, CDR2 YYNGEE. The CDR3 totals 17 residues. The CDR3 reads CASSDQTKQATNYGYTF. CDR3 in DNA: TGTGCCAGCAGCGACCAAACAAAACAGGCCACTAACTATGGCTACACCTTC.

The V call is TRBV19, the J call TRBJ2-7; the match to TRBD2 covers 13 bases. The ends lost 4 bases at V and 0 bases at J; junction bases unmatched: 6. Germline-derived CDR1 and CDR2 are LNHDA and SQIVND (reference sequence). The CDR3 runs 17 residues. The CDR3 coding sequence is TGTGCCAGTAGTAGGTCAGGGACTAGCGGGGCCTCCTACGAGCAGTACTTC. It specifies CASSRSGTSGASYEQYF.

The chain joins TRBV7-4 to TRBJ1-4; 9 bases are a match to TRBD1. The germline gives CDR1 SGHVT, CDR2 SQSDAQ. This CDR3 comprises 15 residues. V shed 4 bases and J 8 bases; nucleotides not matched to a gene: 8. The CDR3 region has the DNA TGTGCCAGCAGCTCGCGGACAGGGGTAAGGGAAAAACTGTTTTTT. This gives the protein CASSSRTGVREKLFF.

The J gene is TRBJ2-7, the V gene TRBV7-9, with 8 nucleotides matching TRBD2. This CDR3 is 14 amino acids long. Germline V gene lookup returns CDR1 SEHNR and CDR2 FQNEAQ (reference sequence). V trimming: 2 bases; J trimming: 3 bases; junction bases outside the gene matches: 3. This CDR3 reads CASSLNSGVYEQYF. In DNA, the CDR3 is TGTGCCAGCAGCTTAAATAGCGGGGTCTACGAGCAGTACTTC.

The CDR3 reads CASSDRGGNQPQHF. The CDR3 nucleotides are TGTGCCAGTTCGGACAGGGGAGGCAATCAGCCCCAGCATTTT. The chain carries TRBV19 and TRBJ1-5; 9 bases are a match to TRBD1. Trimming took 8 bases from V and 2 from J; bases not matched to a gene: 4. Germline V lookup: CDR1 LNHDA, CDR2 SQIVND (reference sequence). CDR3 length: 14 amino acids.